Presented here are 14 T cell receptor beta chains from one specimen sequenced in a study of cytomegalovirus exposure and HLA in healthy donors. PCR amplification relied on 60 Vbeta primers (plus 13 Jbeta primers). Some clones are missing from TCRdb's copy, which holds only in-frame ones; the method was immunoSEQ multiplex PCR. The sample lists 140,000 or so clones; 60% to 80% were seen once. Sequencing was performed on PBMCs. The receptors originated from a young woman in good health and CMV-seronegative.

The chain recombines TRBV6-5 with TRBJ2-7; 8 nucleotides agree with TRBD2. V trimming: 0 bases; J trimming: 5 bases; junction bases outside the gene matches: 3. The CDR3 runs to 14 residues. The germline gives CDR1 MNHEY, CDR2 SVGAGI. CDR3 sequence reads: CASSYSEAGDEQYF. As DNA, the CDR3 is TGTGCCAGCAGTTACTCCGAAGCGGGAGACGAGCAGTACTTC.

This rearrangement joins TRBV6-4 to TRBJ1-1, with D perhaps matching TRBD1 (6 bases). In germline, CDR1 is MRHNA, CDR2 SNTAGT. This CDR3 is 15 amino acids long. V lost 8 bases and J lost 1, with 17 bases in between. The CDR3 DNA reads as TGTGCCAGCCCGGGGCGGGGGGCCGGGAACACTGAAGCTTTCTTT. It specifies CASPGRGAGNTEAFF.

This chain joins TRBV19 and TRBJ1-3; D may be TRBD1 (6 bases). Per germline, CDR1 LNHDA and CDR2 SQIVND (reference sequence). The CDR3 length is 17 residues. Deletions cut 5 bases from V and 1 base from J, with 18 bases between. The CDR3 region is CASSATGQPRSGNTIYF. As DNA, the CDR3 is TGTGCCAGTAGTGCAACGGGACAACCAAGATCTGGAAACACCATATATTTT.

This clone was found once. The chain employs TRBV5-1 and TRBJ2-2, with TRBD2 identical over 7 bases. Germline-derived CDR1 and CDR2 are SGHRS and YFSETQ. The CDR3 extends over 18 amino acids. J lost 2 bases, V lost 3 bases, and 13 bases had no gene match. CDR3 DNA sequence: TGCGCCAGCAGCTCAAGGGGAGGGGCCGGCCTTAACACCGGGGAGCTGTTTTTT. Residues: CASSSRGGAGLNTGELFF.

This clone was detected only a few times. The J gene is TRBJ2-3, the V gene TRBV6-5; possibly TRBD2 for D (6 bases). CDR3 length equals 14 residues. V was shortened by 5 bases and J by 0 bases, with 9 bases between the two germline ends. Germline V gene data show CDR1 as MNHEY and CDR2 as SVGAGI. The DNA for the CDR3 is TGTGCCAGCAGTGCCGGGGGAAGCACAGATACGCAGTATTTT. Protein: CASSAGGSTDTQYF.

For the CDR3, the DNA is TGTGCCAGCAGCCAATTACAGGGGGATCAGCCCCAGCATTTT. Protein: CASSQLQGDQPQHF. This chain uses TRBV28 with TRBJ1-5; 8 nucleotides align to TRBD1. The germline CDR1 and CDR2 sequences are MDHEN and SYDVKM. Trimming cost V 6 bases and J 5 bases; bases outside gene matches: 6. The CDR3 spans 14 residues.

The CDR3 sequence is CASSTRDRGDTQYF. CDR3 DNA: TGTGCCAGCAGCACCAGGGACAGGGGAGATACGCAGTATTTT. The chain has TRBV7-9 and TRBJ2-3; 10 nucleotides agree with TRBD1. The CDR3 is 14 amino acids. The V and J ends lost 5 bases and 5 bases, in that order; junction bases with no gene match: 4. CDR1 SEHNR and CDR2 FQNEAQ come from the germline V gene (reference sequence).

The genes are TRBV18 and TRBJ1-1; 7 positions agree with TRBD1. V shed 3 bases and J 4 bases; nucleotides not matched to a gene: 8. In germline, CDR1 is KGHSH, CDR2 LQKENI. This CDR3 is 15 amino acids long. CDR3 coding DNA: TGTGCCAGCTCACCTAAAAAACAGGGGTTCACTGAAGCTTTCTTT. It translates to CASSPKKQGFTEAFF.

The genes are TRBV11-3 and TRBJ2-7, with a weak D call TRBD2 (5 bases). Germline loops: CDR1 SGHNT, CDR2 YENEEA. CDR3 length equals 12 residues. Trimming left V 0 bases short and J 6 bases short, with 6 bases between. The CDR3 DNA is TGTGCCAGCAGCTTAGATGAGGGCGAGCAGTACTTC. This translates into CASSLDEGEQYF.

CDR3 bases: TGCGCCAGCAGCCAGGGACTAGCGGGCTACGAGCAGTACTTC. Its protein is CASSQGLAGYEQYF. This chain links TRBV4-1 with TRBJ2-7, with 12 bases matching TRBD2. CDR1 and CDR2 (germline): MGHRA, YSYEKL. The junction had 0 bases not matched to a gene; V was cut back by 3 bases and J by 3 bases. CDR3 length equals 14 residues.

This clone was seen just once. V gene TRBV30 combines with J gene TRBJ2-5; D call uncertain. This CDR3 is 13 amino acids long. CDR1 is GTSNPN and CDR2 is SVGIG in the germline V gene (reference sequence). V was pared by 0 bases and J by 4 bases, with 9 bases between. The CDR3: CAWSVSLSETQYF. The DNA for the CDR3 is TGTGCCTGGAGTGTCTCCCTGTCAGAGACCCAGTACTTC.

The chain is built from TRBV5-4 and TRBJ2-6; 7 bases map to TRBD1. CDR1 SGHNT and CDR2 YYREEE come from the germline V gene (reference sequence). V trimming: 4 bases; J trimming: 2 bases; junction bases outside the gene matches: 12. This CDR3 contains 18 residues. CDR3 loop: CASSPAGSQGAGANVLTF. CDR3 nucleotides: TGTGCCAGCAGCCCGGCGGGCTCCCAGGGGGCTGGGGCCAACGTCCTGACTTTC.

The chain combines TRBV2 with TRBJ2-7; TRBD2 matches 9 bases. After removal of 5 bases from V and 7 bases from J, the junction contained 6 bases not matched to a gene. Germline CDR1 and CDR2: SNHLY and FYNNEI. This CDR3 is built from 13 residues. DNA for the CDR3: TGTGCCAGCAGTACGGGACTAGCTCGGGAGCAGTACTTC. As protein: CASSTGLAREQYF.

The V gene is TRBV7-9, the J gene TRBJ2-5; 13 bases are a match to TRBD2. CDR1 and CDR2 from the germline V gene are SEHNR and FQNEAQ (reference sequence). Losses at the gene ends were 1 base for V and 3 bases for J; bases not matched to a gene: 8. The CDR3 has 18 residues. The CDR3 DNA sequence: TGTGCCAGCAGCTTAGAATTGGGACTAGCGGGGAGAAAAGAGACCCAGTACTTC. It codes for CASSLELGLAGRKETQYF.